The clone carrying this T cell receptor beta chain came up once. CDR1 is MNHEY, CDR2 SMNVEV, per germline (reference sequence). This CDR3 has 14 residues. V lost 5 bases and J lost 0, with 10 bases in between. This specimen comes from a study of cytomegalovirus exposure and HLA in healthy donors. PCR used 60 Vbeta primers and 13 Jbeta primers. Some clones are missing from TCRdb's copy, which holds only in-frame ones; the method was immunoSEQ multiplex PCR. The sample includes roughly 190,000 clones, around four fifths of them seen just once. The chain employs TRBV27 and TRBJ1-2; TRBD1 might be the D (5 bases). Sequencing was performed on PBMCs. This TCR was sampled from a woman aged 40-49 years in good health and CMV-seronegative. CDR3 bases: TGTGCCAGCAGTCGGGGGACTGCTAACTATGGCTACACCTTC. Translated, it gives CASSRGTANYGYTF.